This entry features one T cell receptor (beta chain) sequence. Its antigen is undetermined. This sample was taken from a study of CD8+ T cells in alopecia areata. Study at large: A regimen of oral tofacitinib, 5 to 10 mg twice daily, was given to treated patients. Study results and limitations: Scalp samples also yield sequences from resident alphabeta T cells of normal skin.

PBMCs provided sorted CD4+ and CD8+ T cells. This CDR3 is 16 amino acids long. CDR1 and CDR2 from the germline V gene are MGHRA and YSYEKL. Trimming took 0 bases from V and 2 from J; bases not matched to a gene: 4. Sequencing relied on a cDNA template that was reverse transcribed from extracted RNA. TCRdb keeps only in-frame clones here, not all; method: immunoSEQ multiplex PCR. In the table there are fewer than 200,000 clones, about 60% of which are singletons. This receptor was obtained from a human donor with alopecia areata. J is TRBJ1-5 and V is TRBV4-1; 7 bases agree with TRBD1. Sequences were derived from CD4+ T cells sorted from blood, sampled at week 0. CDR3 coding DNA: TGCGCCAGCAGCCAAGACCCAGGGGGTCGCAATCAGCCCCAGCATTTT. Its protein is CASSQDPGGRNQPQHF.